This TCR beta chain was recorded in a study of CXCR3-negative and CXCR3-positive naive CD8 T cells (dated by TCRdb to between 2018 and 2021). Looking at the study overall: In total, 130 million to 150 million TRB reads were obtained, which works out to roughly 1.5 +/- 0.3 million reads per library. Diversity and physicochemical repertoire analyses covered around 10 donors pooled from two independent experiments. Naive subsets from roughly 5 donors and memory cells from 3 donors were included in the TRBV-TRBJ cluster analysis. Overall study results and their limits: Freshly isolated PBMCs were used for most assays because CXCR3 expression went down partially after cryopreservation. Compared with CXCR3-negative naive cells, CXCR3-positive naive cells had TRB CDR3s with higher hydrophobicity (lower Kidera factor 4), lower energy, and higher strength and volume indices. Because surface CD5, which has been linked to self-reactivity in mice, was comparable between naive subsets, TCR interaction strength was also inferred from TRB CDR3 physicochemical properties. Both naive subsets had comparably high repertoire diversity, while memory CD8+ T cells had much lower repertoire diversity. Similar TRBV-TRBJ usage was shown by naive CXCR3-negative and CXCR3-positive cells from the same donor, whereas distinct patterns were shown by memory cells.

The sequencing machine was a NextSeq 550. The Human TCR Profiling Kit (MiLaboratory) was used to prepare UMI-labeled 5' RACE TRB cDNA libraries. The full amount of extracted RNA was used for cDNA synthesis, and the full amount of resulting cDNA was used for PCR amplification. Libraries were prepared in parallel with an identical number of PCR cycles. In the authors' own workflow: With a minimum of two reads required per UMI, MIGEC and MiXCR pulled out about 52,000 +/- 9,100 unique UMI-labeled TRB cDNA molecules from each library. Each library averaged around 40,000 +/- 10,000 functional in-frame TRB CDR3 nucleotide clonotypes without stop codons. After downsampling to 5000 UMI-labeled TRB molecules per sample, diversity metrics such as normalized Shannon-Wiener and Chao1 were calculated in VDJtools. Clonotype-size-weighted physicochemical properties of the central five CDR3 residues (interaction energy, strength, volume and Kidera factor 4) were computed in VDJtools. After TCRdb reprocessed the reads, each CDR3 protein sequence was kept as one row, without DNA. The V and J calls follow TCRdb's processing rather than the paper's. The table kept for this sample lists some 130,000 distinct CDR3 sequences. Nearly 0.5% of the sample is taken by the ten largest.

Turning to this clonotype: It lacks a known antigen.

Each CD8+ T cell subset was flow-sorted in triplicate, with over 250,000 cells per subset placed directly into RLT lysis buffer. To keep memory contaminants out, a stringent definition of naive CD8+ T cells was applied: CD45RO-CCR7+CD27+CD95-. Using standard density gradient centrifugation, peripheral blood mononuclear cells were isolated from buffy coats. Naive CXCR3-negative and CXCR3-positive CD8+ T cells were flow-sorted using a FACSAria III. Total RNA was extracted from sorted cells using an RNeasy Mini Kit. The sequencing sample was made of naive CXCR3- CD8+ T cells from blood. This specimen's cell subset or site label, per the study, means: CD45RO-CCR7+CD27+CD95- naive CD8+ T cells lacking CXCR3 (TNR3-). This receptor was taken from a human donor in good health. Some clones in this sample may be carry-over from other donors' samples.

CDR3 sequence: CASSFGTDSYEQYF. This chain joins TRBV6-2 or TRBV6-3 to TRBJ2-7; TCRdb's D call, TRBD1, is unchecked because there is no DNA. The germline V gene yields MNHEY for CDR1 and SVGEGT for CDR2. Including cysteine and phenylalanine, the CDR3 has 14 amino acids. No DNA accompanies this entry.